The 8 T cell receptor beta chains below were found in one sample sequenced in a study of blood T cell repertoires in COVID-19. Profiled with immunoSEQ multiplex PCR; TCRdb holds only in-frame clones, not every one. The data show about 42,000 clones, with approximately 85% seen just once and about 13% held by the top ten. The material sequenced was peripheral blood. The receptors were gathered from a woman in her 70s in a cohort sampled during active COVID-19.

V is TRBV19 and J is TRBJ1-2; 12 bases fit TRBD1. The germline CDR1 and CDR2 sequences are LNHDA and SQIVND (reference sequence). This CDR3 has 16 residues. With 7 bases clipped from V and 5 bases from J, the junction kept 11 bases outside the gene matches. This CDR3 reads CASIPGTGGRGYGYTF. As DNA, the CDR3 is TGTGCCAGTATCCCCGGGACAGGGGGCAGAGGGTATGGCTACACCTTC.

The DNA of the CDR3 is TGTGCCAGCAGCCCTTTAGCGGGAGCGTCCGGGGAGCTGTTTTTT. Protein: CASSPLAGASGELFF. The rearrangement joins TRBV5-6 to TRBJ2-2, with 9 bases matching TRBD2. The CDR3 sequence is 15 residues long. Germline lookup yields CDR1 SGHDT and CDR2 YYEEEE. With V trimmed by 4 bases and J by 6 bases, 7 bases remained unmatched.

The chain couples TRBV7-9 to TRBJ2-5; 9 bases line up with TRBD1. This CDR3 is built from 15 residues. Germline V gene data show CDR1 as SEHNR and CDR2 as FQNEAQ (reference sequence). V trimming: 4 bases; J trimming: 4 bases; junction bases outside the gene matches: 7. DNA of the CDR3: TGTGCCAGCAGCTCCACAGGGGGCGTTGGAGAGACCCAGTACTTC. It codes for CASSSTGGVGETQYF.

The chain joins TRBV30 to TRBJ1-2; D gene uncertain. The CDR3 consists of 12 residues. Germline values: CDR1 GTSNPN, CDR2 SVGIG (reference sequence). Trimming took off 2 bases at V and 4 bases at J, with 8 bases between the two ends. For the CDR3, the DNA is TGTGCCTGGAGTAGGGAGACCTATGGCTACACCTTC. Its translation is CAWSRETYGYTF.

This chain links TRBV6-5 with TRBJ2-2, with D perhaps matching TRBD1 (6 bases). The CDR3 spans 15 residues. The V gene lost 5 bases and the J gene lost 4 bases, with 14 bases spanning the gap. CDR1 is MNHEY, CDR2 SVGAGI, per germline. In DNA, the CDR3 is TGTGCCAGCAGTCCGCAGGGGCCTGCCACCGGGGAGCTGTTTTTT. It codes for CASSPQGPATGELFF.

V gene TRBV5-1 combines with J gene TRBJ2-3, with TRBD2 identical over 8 bases. Trimming removed 4 bases from V and 3 bases from J; junction bases left unmatched: 1. From germline, CDR1 is SGHRS and CDR2 YFSETQ. CDR3 length: 13 amino acids. As DNA, the CDR3 is TGCGCCAGCAGCCCGGGAGGGACAGATACGCAGTATTTT. Encoded protein: CASSPGGTDTQYF. Filled out from reference TRBV5-1 and TRBJ2-3, the complete variable domain reads KAGVTQTPRYLIKTRGQQVTLSCSPISGHRSVSWYQQTPGQGLQFLFEYFSETQRNKGNFPGRFSGRQFSNSRSEMNVSTLELGDSALYLCASSPGGTDTQYFGPGTRLTVL.

The rearrangement joins TRBV11-2 to TRBJ1-1, with 8 bases aligning to TRBD1. The CDR3 totals 14 residues. The V gene's germline CDR1 is SGHAT and CDR2 FQNNGV. With 1 base clipped from V and 7 bases from J, the junction kept 5 bases outside the gene matches. The CDR3 coding sequence is TGTGCCAGCAGCTTAGGGCCAGGGGGCGGTGAAGCTTTCTTT. Its protein product is CASSLGPGGGEAFF.

This clone was counted a few times. The chain combines TRBV5-1 with TRBJ1-5; TRBD1 might be the D (6 bases). The CDR3 has 16 amino acids. CDR1 and CDR2 from the germline V gene are SGHRS and YFSETQ. V lost 1 base to trimming and J lost 0 bases, with 11 bases between them. CDR3 loop: CASSLTGDNSNQPQHF. For the CDR3, the DNA is TGCGCCAGCAGCTTGACCGGGGACAATAGCAATCAGCCCCAGCATTTT.